Below are 9 T cell receptor beta chains sequenced from a single sample in a study of T cell changes during pregnancy in multiple sclerosis. TCRdb's copy holds only in-frame clones and misses some; the assay was immunoSEQ multiplex PCR. The sample lists approximately 53,000 clones, 92% occurring once. Sample: CD4+ T cells from peripheral blood mononuclear cells, taken in the third trimester of pregnancy. The receptors originated from a female donor with multiple sclerosis, enrolled in a pregnancy study.

The chain joins TRBV2 to TRBJ2-7; TRBD1 agrees at 7 bases. Germline V CDR1 and CDR2: SNHLY, FYNNEI. V lost 7 bases, J lost 2 bases, and 5 bases stayed unmatched. The CDR3 extends over 13 amino acids. In DNA, the CDR3 is TGTGCCAGCAAAGGGGACAGCACCTACGAGCAGTACTTC. Translated: CASKGDSTYEQYF.

Only one count was recorded for this clone. The chain uses TRBV6-1 and TRBJ1-2, with D possibly matching TRBD1 (6 bases). Per germline, CDR1 MNHNS and CDR2 SASEGT. The V and J ends lost 4 bases and 0 bases respectively, with 18 bases between them. The CDR3 has 17 residues. The CDR3 sequence: CASSAPGGAVANYGYTF. The CDR3 DNA follows: TGTGCCAGCAGTGCCCCCGGGGGGGCGGTAGCTAACTATGGCTACACCTTC.

The chain combines TRBV4-3 with TRBJ1-2; 7 nucleotides align to TRBD1. J lost 4 bases, V lost 4 bases, and 6 bases had no gene match. CDR3 length: 14 residues. CDR1 and CDR2 (germline): LGHNA, YSLEER. CDR3 in DNA: TGCGCCAGCAGCCTCGGACAGGCCCCCTATGGCTACACCTTC. The encoded protein is CASSLGQAPYGYTF.

This chain connects TRBV2 to TRBJ1-6; 10 positions match TRBD1. Germline CDR1 SNHLY, CDR2 FYNNEI. V dropped 6 bases and J dropped 9; count of bases not matched to a gene: 8. The CDR3 contains 15 residues. CDR3 sequence (DNA): TGTGCCAGCAGGCCTTGGGACAGGGGAGGTTCACCCCTCCACTTT. Protein product: CASRPWDRGGSPLHF.

The genes are TRBV6-6 and TRBJ2-5; no firm D call. The CDR3 covers 12 residues. Germline CDR1 and CDR2: MNHNY and SVGAGI (reference sequence). V lost 6 bases and J 4 bases, leaving 9 bases between the germline ends. The CDR3 nucleotides are TGTGCCAGCAGAGGAGCTGGAGAGACCCAGTACTTC. This codes for CASRGAGETQYF.

CDR3 in amino acids: CASSLGSGGVEKLFF. Written as DNA, the CDR3 is TGCGCCAGCAGCTTGGGTTCAGGGGGCGTCGAAAAACTGTTTTTT. The chain recombines TRBV5-1 with TRBJ1-4; 8 nucleotides line up with TRBD1. This CDR3 is 15 amino acids long. V lost 0 bases, J lost 8 bases, and 6 bases stayed unmatched. CDR1 is SGHRS, CDR2 YFSETQ, per germline.

The rearrangement uses TRBV7-2 and TRBJ1-1; D gene ambiguous. Germline V CDR1 and CDR2: SGHTA, FQGNSA. The CDR3 contains 13 residues. Trimming left V 6 bases short and J 3 bases short, with 11 bases between. Here the CDR3 reads CASRESRDTEAFF. The CDR3 bases are TGTGCCAGCAGAGAGTCGCGCGACACTGAAGCTTTCTTT.

This clone came up a few times. This chain links TRBV5-4 with TRBJ2-3; 8 positions match TRBD2. Germline lookup yields CDR1 SGHNT and CDR2 YYREEE (reference sequence). The CDR3 consists of 16 residues. After removal of 4 bases from V and 2 bases from J, the junction contained 9 bases not matched to a gene. The DNA of the CDR3 is TGTGCCAGCAGCACCAAGCGGGGGCGGGTCACAGATACGCAGTATTTT. Protein product: CASSTKRGRVTDTQYF.

The chain employs TRBV27 and TRBJ1-1; D might be TRBD1 (5 bases). Germline CDR1 is MNHEY and CDR2 is SMNVEV (reference sequence). The length of the CDR3 is 14 residues. The V and J ends lost 3 bases and 1 base respectively, with 9 bases between them. The CDR3 here is CASSLGGSNTEAFF. The CDR3 DNA follows: TGTGCCAGCAGTTTGGGGGGATCGAACACTGAAGCTTTCTTT.